Shown below are 12 T cell receptor beta chains from a single sample sequenced in a study of cytomegalovirus exposure and HLA in healthy donors. The PCR was carried out with 60 Vbeta primers and 13 Jbeta primers. Sequencing used immunoSEQ multiplex PCR; TCRdb keeps in-frame clones, though not all of them. The sample lists under 200,000 clones; roughly an eighth were seen once. Sequencing was performed on PBMCs. These TCRs come from a man aged 45-65 years in good health and CMV-seropositive.

The rearrangement joins TRBV5-5 to TRBJ2-6; 9 nucleotides line up with TRBD1. Germline V gene lookup returns CDR1 SGHKS and CDR2 YYEKEE (reference sequence). Germline trimming cut 4 bases from V and 2 bases from J; bases unmatched to any gene: 1. The CDR3 consists of 15 residues. DNA of the CDR3: TGTGCCAGCAGCCGGACAGGGGCTGGGGCCAACGTCCTGACTTTC. This gives the protein CASSRTGAGANVLTF.

A few counts support this clone. This same CDR3 is encoded by further DNA sequences in the sample. The gene calls are TRBV2 and TRBJ1-1; D might be TRBD1 (5 bases). Looked up from germline, CDR1 is SNHLY and CDR2 is FYNNEI. Trimming pared 4 bases from V and 3 bases from J, leaving 9 bases between. CDR3 size: 13 residues. The CDR3 DNA reads as TGTGCCAGCAGTGCTCAGGGTTACACTGAAGCTTTCTTT. This translates into CASSAQGYTEAFF.

This clone has only a few counts. The rearrangement links TRBV15 to TRBJ2-1; 7 bases map to TRBD1. This CDR3 is 15 amino acids long. Unmatched junction bases numbered 5, after V lost 2 bases and J lost 4 bases. Germline CDR1 is LNHNV and CDR2 is YYDKDF (reference sequence). CDR3 sequence: CATSRSRDSYNEQFF. DNA of the CDR3: TGTGCCACCAGCAGATCCCGGGACAGTTACAATGAGCAGTTCTTC.

The chain has TRBV4-2 and TRBJ2-2; D remains ambiguous. CDR3 size: 12 residues. Germline-derived CDR1 and CDR2 are LGHNA and YNFKEQ. Trimming cost V 1 base and J 5 bases, with 2 bases left between them. Here the CDR3 reads CASSQATGELFF. The CDR3 region has the DNA TGTGCCAGCAGCCAAGCGACCGGGGAGCTGTTTTTT.

This clone was counted between two and nine times. V and J are TRBV7-2 and TRBJ1-2; 7 positions match TRBD1. CDR3 length: 13 amino acids. The V gene end was trimmed by 1 base and the J gene end by 10 bases; junction bases not matched to a gene: 6. CDR1 and CDR2 (germline): SGHTA, FQGNSA. The chain's CDR3 is CASSLETGSAYTF. The CDR3, as DNA: TGTGCCAGCAGCTTAGAGACAGGGAGCGCCTACACCTTC.

The sample holds a few counts of this clone. This chain joins TRBV7-2 and TRBJ2-1, with TRBD2 identical over 12 bases. The V gene end was trimmed by 3 bases and the J gene end by 8 bases; junction bases not matched to a gene: 5. The CDR3 spans 15 residues. Germline V gene sequence: CDR1 SGHTA, CDR2 FQGNSA. The CDR3 here is CASSLSASGGDEQFF. In DNA form, the CDR3 reads TGTGCCAGCAGCTTGTCGGCTAGCGGGGGGGATGAGCAGTTCTTC.

The genes are TRBV6-4 and TRBJ1-1; no definite D call. This CDR3 region has 9 residues. Trimming removed 9 bases from V and 5 bases from J, with 4 bases in between. Looked up from germline, CDR1 is MRHNA and CDR2 is SNTAGT. The CDR3 here is CARQTEAFF. The CDR3 nucleotides are TGTGCCAGACAGACTGAAGCTTTCTTT.

The genes are TRBV27 and TRBJ1-4, with D perhaps TRBD1 (5 bases). CDR1 and CDR2 from the germline V gene are MNHEY and SMNVEV (reference sequence). Trimming cost V 4 bases and J 7 bases, with 13 bases left between them. CDR3 length: 14 amino acids. The CDR3 protein is CASSSRVQGEKLFF. The CDR3 nucleotides are TGTGCCAGCAGTTCCAGGGTGCAGGGTGAAAAACTGTTTTTT.

J is TRBJ2-2 and V is TRBV7-2; D is uncertain. Germline values: CDR1 SGHTA, CDR2 FQGNSA. The CDR3 is 14 amino acids. V lost 0 bases to trimming and J lost 3 bases, with 5 bases between them. CDR3 bases: TGTGCCAGCAGCTTAGCCCCGGACACCGGGGAGCTGTTTTTT. Its protein is CASSLAPDTGELFF.

The rearrangement uses TRBV4-2 and TRBJ1-5; D ambiguous. The CDR3 runs 16 residues. Germline V CDR1 and CDR2: LGHNA, YNFKEQ. The V gene lost 1 base and the J gene lost 0 bases, with 10 bases spanning the gap. The CDR3 region has the DNA TGTGCCAGCAGCCAAGTGGGAGCTAATAGCAATCAGCCCCAGCATTTT. Protein sequence: CASSQVGANSNQPQHF.

The V and J genes are TRBV7-2 and TRBJ1-6; 7 bases fit TRBD1. After removal of 0 bases from V and 9 bases from J, the junction contained 5 bases not matched to a gene. This CDR3 is built from 15 residues. In germline, CDR1 is SGHTA, CDR2 FQGNSA. CDR3 nucleotide sequence: TGTGCCAGCAGCTTAGCGGTAGGGGGCGGTTCACCCCTCCACTTT. The encoded protein is CASSLAVGGGSPLHF.

This clone was counted only a few times. This chain joins TRBV6-6 and TRBJ2-5, with D maybe TRBD2 (5 bases). Trimming left V 7 bases short and J 0 bases short, with 9 bases between. Per germline, CDR1 MNHNY and CDR2 SVGAGI (reference sequence). The CDR3 sequence is 13 residues long. CDR3 residues: CASIRGNQETQYF. The CDR3 DNA is TGTGCCAGCATCCGGGGAAACCAAGAGACCCAGTACTTC.